The source of this T cell receptor beta chain is a study of T-cell reconstitution after alpha-beta-depleted transplantation in children. The sample holds a few counts of this clonotype. Its antigen is still unknown. CDR3 length: 18 residues. Looked up from germline, CDR1 is SGHAT and CDR2 is FQNNGV. V was clipped by 2 bases and J by 4 bases; unmatched bases: 11. Study-wide points: Expanded graft clones numbering several hundred reportedly gave rise to alpha-beta T cells about two months after transplant. Diversity and T-cell counts at one year after transplant derived mostly from new T cells. Some patients' high day-60 TCRbeta diversity was traced to surviving recipient T cells and thymic progenitors.

The TCRbeta library incorporated unique molecular identifiers. TCRdb processed the PCR reads anew with MiXCR; each CDR3 protein has one entry. Of 610,000 or so distinct CDR3 sequences in the sample, about a quarter were seen once. The J gene is TRBJ2-4, the V gene TRBV11-2; 10 bases are a match to TRBD2. The sample was PBMCs, taken before TCRalphabeta/CD19-depleted stem cell transplant. This clonotype was obtained from a boy younger than two with Wiskott-Aldrich syndrome, due to receive a stem cell transplant. The CDR3, as DNA: TGTGCCAGCAGCTTACTAGCGGGAGAGGCGGGAGAAAAAAACATTCAGTACTTC. It encodes CASSLLAGEAGEKNIQYF.